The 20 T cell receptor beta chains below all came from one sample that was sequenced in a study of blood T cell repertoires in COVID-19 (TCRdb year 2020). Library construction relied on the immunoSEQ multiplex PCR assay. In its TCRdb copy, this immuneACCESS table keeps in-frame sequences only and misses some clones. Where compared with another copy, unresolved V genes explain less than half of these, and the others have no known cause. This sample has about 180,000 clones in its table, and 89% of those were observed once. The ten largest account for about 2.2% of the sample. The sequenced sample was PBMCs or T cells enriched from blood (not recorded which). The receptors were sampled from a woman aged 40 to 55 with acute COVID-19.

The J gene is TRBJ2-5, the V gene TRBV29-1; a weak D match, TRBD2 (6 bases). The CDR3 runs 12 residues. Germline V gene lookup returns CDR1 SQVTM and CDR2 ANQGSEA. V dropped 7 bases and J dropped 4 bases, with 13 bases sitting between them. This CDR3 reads CSAMTRGETQYF. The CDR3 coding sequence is TGCAGCGCCATGACTAGAGGAGAGACCCAGTACTTC.

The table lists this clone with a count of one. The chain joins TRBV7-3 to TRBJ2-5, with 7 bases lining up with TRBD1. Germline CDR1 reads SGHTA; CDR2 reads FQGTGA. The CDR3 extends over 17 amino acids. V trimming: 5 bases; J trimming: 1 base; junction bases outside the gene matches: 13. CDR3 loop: CASSPGGRGPFQETQYF. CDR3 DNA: TGTGCCAGCAGCCCCGGTGGTAGGGGGCCCTTCCAAGAGACCCAGTACTTC. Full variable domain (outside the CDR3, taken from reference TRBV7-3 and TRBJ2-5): GAGVSQTPSNKVTEKGKYVELRCDPISGHTALYWYRQSLGQGPEFLIYFQGTGAADDSGLPNDRFFAVRPEGSVSTLKIQRTERGDSAVYLCASSPGGRGPFQETQYFGPGTRLLVL.

The CDR3 DNA reads as TGTGCCAGTAGTACTATTCCAGGGATGGCCCAGCATTTT. It yields the protein CASSTIPGMAQHF. This chain links TRBV19 with TRBJ1-5, with D perhaps matching TRBD1 (5 bases). With 4 bases removed from V and 11 bases from J, the gap between germline ends came to 15 bases. Per the germline V gene, CDR1 is LNHDA and CDR2 is SQIVND (reference sequence). This CDR3 spans 13 amino acids. The full variable domain, with the rest looked up from reference TRBV19 and TRBJ1-5, is DGGITQSPKYLFRKEGQNVTLSCEQNLNHDAMYWYRQDPGQGLRLIYYSQIVNDFQKGDIAEGYSVSREKKESFPLTVTSAQKNPTAFYLCASSTIPGMAQHFGDGTRLSIL.

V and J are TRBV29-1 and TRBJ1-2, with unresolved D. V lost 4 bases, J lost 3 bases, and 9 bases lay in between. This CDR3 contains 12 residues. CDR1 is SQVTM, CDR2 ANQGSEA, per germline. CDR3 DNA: TGCAGCGTTGGAGGCAAGGACTATGGCTACACCTTC. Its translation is CSVGGKDYGYTF.

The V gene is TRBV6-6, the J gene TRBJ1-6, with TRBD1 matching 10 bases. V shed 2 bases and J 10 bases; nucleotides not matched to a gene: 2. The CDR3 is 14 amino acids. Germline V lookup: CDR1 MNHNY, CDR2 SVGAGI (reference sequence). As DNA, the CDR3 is TGTGCCAGCAGTTACGGACAGGGGGGGTCACCCCTCCACTTT. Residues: CASSYGQGGSPLHF.

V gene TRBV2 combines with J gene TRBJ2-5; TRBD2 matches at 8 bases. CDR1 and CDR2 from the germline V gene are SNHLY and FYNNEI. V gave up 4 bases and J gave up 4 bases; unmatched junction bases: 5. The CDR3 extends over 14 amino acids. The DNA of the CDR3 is TGTGCCAGCAGTGGGGGGACTAGTCCAGAGACCCAGTACTTC. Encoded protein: CASSGGTSPETQYF.

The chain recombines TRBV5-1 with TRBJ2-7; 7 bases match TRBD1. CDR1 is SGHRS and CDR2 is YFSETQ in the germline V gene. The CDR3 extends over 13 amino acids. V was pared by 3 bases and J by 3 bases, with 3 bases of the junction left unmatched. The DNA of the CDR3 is TGCGCCAGCAGCTCCCGGGACAGCTACGAGCAGTACTTC. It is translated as CASSSRDSYEQYF.

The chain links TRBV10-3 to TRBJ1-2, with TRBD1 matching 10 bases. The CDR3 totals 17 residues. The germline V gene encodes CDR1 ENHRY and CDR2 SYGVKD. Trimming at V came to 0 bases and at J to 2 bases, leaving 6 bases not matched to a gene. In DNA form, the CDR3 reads TGTGCCATCAGTGAGTCGATAAGGACAGGGGGGAACTATGGCTACACCTTC. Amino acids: CAISESIRTGGNYGYTF.

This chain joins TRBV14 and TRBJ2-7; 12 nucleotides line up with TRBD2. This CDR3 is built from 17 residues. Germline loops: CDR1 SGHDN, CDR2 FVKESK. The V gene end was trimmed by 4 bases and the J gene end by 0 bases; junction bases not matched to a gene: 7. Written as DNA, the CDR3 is TGTGCCAGCAGCCCTTGGACTAGCGGGGCTAGCTCCTACGAGCAGTACTTC. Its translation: CASSPWTSGASSYEQYF.

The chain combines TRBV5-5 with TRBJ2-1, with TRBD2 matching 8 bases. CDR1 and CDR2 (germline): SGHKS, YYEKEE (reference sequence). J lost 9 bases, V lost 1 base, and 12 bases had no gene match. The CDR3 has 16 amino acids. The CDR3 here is CASSLYPSGSSGEQFF. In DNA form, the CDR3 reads TGTGCCAGCAGCTTGTACCCCAGCGGGAGTTCGGGTGAGCAGTTCTTC.

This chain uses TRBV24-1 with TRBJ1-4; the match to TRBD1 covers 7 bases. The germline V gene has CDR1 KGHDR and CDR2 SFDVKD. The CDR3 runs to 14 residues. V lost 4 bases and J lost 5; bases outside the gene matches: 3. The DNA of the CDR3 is TGTGCCACCAGTGAACGGGACAGCAATGAAAAACTGTTTTTT. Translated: CATSERDSNEKLFF.

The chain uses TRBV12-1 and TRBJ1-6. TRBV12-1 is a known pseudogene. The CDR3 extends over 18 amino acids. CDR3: CASSFGGSSSSYNSPLHF. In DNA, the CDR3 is TGTGCCAGCAGCTTTGGAGGCAGCTCTAGCTCCTATAATTCACCCCTCCACTTT.

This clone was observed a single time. CDR3 residues: CASSVGAGGAGEQFF. CDR3 nucleotide sequence: TGTGCCAGCAGCGTAGGTGCCGGGGGGGCTGGTGAGCAGTTCTTC. This chain links TRBV9 with TRBJ2-1; 8 nucleotides line up with TRBD2. V lost 0 bases, J lost 9 bases, and 8 bases stayed unmatched. CDR3 length: 15 amino acids. Looked up from germline, CDR1 is SGDLS and CDR2 is YYNGEE.

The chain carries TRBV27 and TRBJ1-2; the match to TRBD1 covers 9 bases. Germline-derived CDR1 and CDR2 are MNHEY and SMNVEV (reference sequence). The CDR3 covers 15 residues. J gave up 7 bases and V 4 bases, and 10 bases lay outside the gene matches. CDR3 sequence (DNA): TGTGCCAGCAGTTCAGGGACAGGGCCAGTCAGTGGCTACACCTTC. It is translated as CASSSGTGPVSGYTF.

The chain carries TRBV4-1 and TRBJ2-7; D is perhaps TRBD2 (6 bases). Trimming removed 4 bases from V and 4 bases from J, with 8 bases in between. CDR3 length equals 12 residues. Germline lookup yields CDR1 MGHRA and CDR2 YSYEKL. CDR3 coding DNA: TGCGCCAGCAGCCCCGGGGGATACGAGCAGTACTTC. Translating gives CASSPGGYEQYF.

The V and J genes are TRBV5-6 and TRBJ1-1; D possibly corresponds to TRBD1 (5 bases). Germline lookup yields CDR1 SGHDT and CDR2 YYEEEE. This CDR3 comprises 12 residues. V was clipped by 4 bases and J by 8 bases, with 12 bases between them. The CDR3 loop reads CASSQGRAEAFF. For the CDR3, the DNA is TGTGCCAGCAGCCAGGGCAGGGCCGAAGCTTTCTTT.

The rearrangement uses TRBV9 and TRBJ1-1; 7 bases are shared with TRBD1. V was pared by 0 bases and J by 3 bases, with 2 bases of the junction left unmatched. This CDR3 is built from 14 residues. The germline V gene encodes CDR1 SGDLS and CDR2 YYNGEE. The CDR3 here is CASSVGTGHTEAFF. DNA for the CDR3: TGTGCCAGCAGCGTAGGGACAGGACACACTGAAGCTTTCTTT.

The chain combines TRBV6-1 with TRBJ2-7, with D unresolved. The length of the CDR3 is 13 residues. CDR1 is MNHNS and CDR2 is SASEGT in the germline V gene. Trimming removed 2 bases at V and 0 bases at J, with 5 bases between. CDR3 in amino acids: CASSEWPSYEQYF. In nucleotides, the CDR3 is TGTGCCAGCAGTGAATGGCCCTCCTACGAGCAGTACTTC.

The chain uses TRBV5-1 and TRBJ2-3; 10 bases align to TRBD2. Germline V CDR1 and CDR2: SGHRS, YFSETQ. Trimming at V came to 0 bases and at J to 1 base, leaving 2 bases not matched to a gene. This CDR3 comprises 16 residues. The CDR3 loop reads CASSLGGTSGTDTQYF. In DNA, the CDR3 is TGCGCCAGCAGCTTGGGGGGGACTAGCGGCACAGATACGCAGTATTTT.

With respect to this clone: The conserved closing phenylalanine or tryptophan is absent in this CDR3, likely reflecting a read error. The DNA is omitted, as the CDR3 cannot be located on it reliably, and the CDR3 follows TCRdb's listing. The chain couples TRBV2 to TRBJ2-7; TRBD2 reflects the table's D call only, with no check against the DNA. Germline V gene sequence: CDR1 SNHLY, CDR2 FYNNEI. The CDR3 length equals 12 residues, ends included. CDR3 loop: CASSELKAVARP.